The 2 T cell receptor beta chains presented below share a single source sample, sequenced in a study of post-analysis software for immune sequencing data. Antigen specificity for these receptors is unknown. Tagging with unique molecular identifiers was a feature of the TCR beta cDNA libraries. TCRdb recomputed calls from the PCR reads with MiXCR, one row per CDR3 protein. The sample lists about 430,000 distinct CDR3 sequences, roughly 40% occurring once. Notes on the study in general: Four to six TRBV segments (TRBV5-6, TRBV5-1 and TRBV20-1 among them) occurred more frequently in patients than in controls.

Sequenced: blood. Receptors originate from a girl aged 2 to 9 with multiple sclerosis.

This clonotype has only a few counts. The chain uses TRBV27 and TRBJ2-3; 14 bases are a match to TRBD2. This CDR3 region has 19 residues. Germline V CDR1 and CDR2: MNHEY, SMNVEV (reference sequence). V shed 5 bases and J 2 bases; nucleotides not matched to a gene: 12. The DNA of the CDR3 is TGTGCCAGCAGTATCCGGACTAGCGGGGGGCTTTCCTACACAGATACGCAGTATTTT. Translation: CASSIRTSGGLSYTDTQYF.

This clonotype was detected only a few times. V is TRBV9 and J is TRBJ2-7, with 7 bases identical to TRBD1. The CDR3 totals 15 residues. V lost 4 bases and J lost 3; bases outside the gene matches: 10. The V gene's germline CDR1 is SGDLS and CDR2 YYNGEE. The CDR3: CASSIRDSMGYEQYF. The CDR3 DNA reads TGTGCCAGCAGCATACGGGACAGTATGGGCTACGAGCAGTACTTC.